This TCR beta chain originates from a study of cytomegalovirus exposure and HLA in healthy donors. Comment on this clone: What it recognizes is unknown.

Study-wide results and caveats: About 87% or about 30% of the time was how often most TCR beta V segments were productive, according to an earlier analysis.

A multiplex PCR was run with 60 Vbeta primers and 13 Jbeta primers. The table came from immunoSEQ multiplex PCR; TCRdb's copy has only in-frame clones and leaves some out. The sample lists about 200,000 clones, around 85% occurring once. Unrecorded immune exposure was likely among donors, who were nominally healthy when sampled. V was shortened by 10 bases and J by 2 bases, with 11 bases between the two germline ends. This CDR3 is built from 12 residues. From germline, CDR1 is MGHDK and CDR2 SYGVNS. The rearrangement links TRBV25-1 to TRBJ1-2, with D perhaps TRBD1 (5 bases). The material sequenced was PBMCs. The sequence was obtained from a man between 18 and 35 years old in good health and CMV-seronegative. CDR3 loop: CATTAWNYGYTF. The CDR3 DNA is TGTGCCACGACAGCCTGGAACTATGGCTACACCTTC.